This entry describes one T cell receptor beta chain. The sample originates from a study of blood T cells in healthy people across ages. From germline, CDR1 is SEHNR and CDR2 FQNEAQ (reference sequence). The CDR3 covers 15 residues. V gave up 5 bases and J gave up 4 bases, with 15 bases separating them. Primers used in a second PCR of roughly 7 to 11 cycles were a sample-barcoded 5' primer and a J-beta primer mix. TCRdb re-called the 5' RACE reads with MiXCR, one entry per CDR3 protein. The table lists over 1,200,000 distinct CDR3 sequences, roughly 64% of them singletons, with 5.5% to 8% in the top ten.

The rearrangement links TRBV7-9 to TRBJ1-3; tentatively, D is TRBD1 (5 bases). The sequence derives from a man in his late teens or twenties in good health. Sequenced material: blood. The DNA for the CDR3 is TGTGCCAGCAGCCCAAGCGGGACGGAAGGAAACACCATATATTTT. Translating it yields CASSPSGTEGNTIYF.